This T cell receptor beta chain appears in the sequencing data of a study of T cells in Graves' hyperthyroidism and ophthalmopathy. This clonotype occurred a few times. Its matching antigen is unknown. Whole-study findings and limits: A median around 6.4 months before onset, the model predicted ophthalmopathy.

Pregnant or lactating patients were excluded, as were those with uncontrolled infection or other autoimmune disease. This CDR3 region has 17 residues. The trim removed 6 bases at V and 2 bases at J, leaving 14 bases unmatched. Germline V CDR1 and CDR2: SGHAT, FQNNGV. Amplification of TCR beta CDR3 regions was performed using RNA transcripts as template. With the HTBI primer set, the TCR CDR3 went through a first round of RT-PCR. TCRdb itself ran the multiplex PCR reads through MiXCR, one entry per CDR3 protein. The sample contains a few hundred thousand distinct CDR3 sequences, approximately 23% of which appear only once.

The sequence derives from a woman aged 70-85 years with Graves' ophthalmopathy. Material for sequencing was blood. The chain carries TRBV11-2 and TRBJ2-7; 9 bases align to TRBD2. CDR3 amino acids: CASSMSPSGTFTYEQYF. The CDR3 DNA reads as TGTGCCAGCAGTATGAGTCCTAGCGGGACGTTTACCTACGAGCAGTACTTC. Full variable domain (rest looked up from reference TRBV11-2 and TRBJ2-7): EAGVAQSPRYKIIEKRQSVAFWCNPISGHATLYWYQQILGQGPKLLIQFQNNGVVDDSQLPKDRFSAERLKGVDSTLKIQPAKLEDSAVYLCASSMSPSGTFTYEQYFGPGTRLTVT.